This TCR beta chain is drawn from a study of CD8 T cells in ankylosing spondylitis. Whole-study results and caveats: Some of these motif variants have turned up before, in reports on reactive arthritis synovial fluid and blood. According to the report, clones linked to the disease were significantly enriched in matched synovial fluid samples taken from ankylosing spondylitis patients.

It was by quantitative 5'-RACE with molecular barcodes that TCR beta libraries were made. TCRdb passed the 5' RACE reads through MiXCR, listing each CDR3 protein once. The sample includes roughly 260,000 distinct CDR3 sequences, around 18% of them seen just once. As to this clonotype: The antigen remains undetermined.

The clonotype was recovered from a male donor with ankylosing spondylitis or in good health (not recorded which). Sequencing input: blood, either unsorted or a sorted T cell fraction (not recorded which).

The CDR3 bases are TGCGCCAGCAGCTCTGAGGGACGGTTGAACACTGAAGCTTTCTTT. Translation: CASSSEGRLNTEAFF. This chain links TRBV5-1 with TRBJ1-1; a possible D gene is TRBD1 (5 bases). V was clipped by 3 bases and J by 0 bases, with 12 bases between them. CDR3 length equals 15 residues. Looked up from germline, CDR1 is SGHRS and CDR2 is YFSETQ.